Listed here are 11 T cell receptor beta chains from one sample, sequenced in a study of CD4 T cell repertoires in COVID-19. Sequenced by immunoSEQ multiplex PCR; TCRdb stores in-frame clones only, minus some. Of fewer than 100,000 clones in the sample, under 90% were seen once. The starting material was CD4+ T cells from peripheral blood, obtained after recovery from COVID-19. The source of these receptors is a human donor who had COVID-19.

The rearrangement links TRBV2 to TRBJ2-7, with D unresolved. The CDR3 consists of 14 residues. Per the germline V gene, CDR1 is SNHLY and CDR2 is FYNNEI. The V end lost 2 bases, the J end lost 2 bases, and 10 bases lay between the germline ends. CDR3 region: CASSESKGPYEQYF. In nucleotides, the CDR3 is TGTGCCAGCAGTGAATCCAAAGGGCCCTACGAGCAGTACTTC.

DNA for the CDR3: TGTGCCAGCAGCCTCTACAGGGGGCTCGGCACTGAAGCTTTCTTT. It translates to CASSLYRGLGTEAFF. The V gene is TRBV7-9, the J gene TRBJ1-1; the match to TRBD1 covers 9 bases. From germline, CDR1 is SEHNR and CDR2 FQNEAQ (reference sequence). The CDR3 loop spans 15 amino acids. V lost 5 bases to trimming and J lost 4 bases; unmatched junction nucleotides: 8.

The chain has TRBV11-2 and TRBJ2-2; D possibly corresponds to TRBD2 (5 bases). CDR3 length: 13 residues. Trimming took 5 bases from V and 7 from J, leaving 11 bases between them. Germline V lookup: CDR1 SGHAT, CDR2 FQNNGV. CDR3 in DNA: TGTGCCAGCAGCGGTGGTGGGAGCGGGGAGCTGTTTTTT. Its translation is CASSGGGSGELFF.

The J gene is TRBJ2-3, the V gene TRBV28, with TRBD1 identical over 7 bases. The CDR3 is made up of 13 amino acids. The trim removed 7 bases at V and 6 bases at J, leaving 7 bases unmatched. CDR1 is MDHEN and CDR2 is SYDVKM in the germline V gene. CDR3 nucleotides: TGTGCCAGCATGAGGGGGCAGAGGGATACGCAGTATTTT. Translation: CASMRGQRDTQYF.

This chain links TRBV5-1 with TRBJ1-1; TRBD1 might be the D (5 bases). The CDR3 is made up of 14 amino acids. CDR1 and CDR2 (germline): SGHRS, YFSETQ. V dropped 2 bases and J dropped 1 base, with 9 bases sitting between them. The CDR3 DNA reads TGCGCCAGCAGCTTTACAGGAAAGAACACTGAAGCTTTCTTT. Its protein is CASSFTGKNTEAFF.

There are a few counts of this clone. This chain connects TRBV3-1 (or the pseudogene TRBV3-2) to TRBJ2-2; maybe TRBD1 (7 bases). CDR1 and CDR2 from the germline V gene are LGHDT and YNNKEL (reference sequence). Trimming removed 0 bases at V and 0 bases at J, with 17 bases between. This CDR3 region has 19 residues. The CDR3 region is CASSQDGGTVVANTGELFF. DNA for the CDR3: TGTGCCAGCAGCCAAGACGGAGGGACAGTCGTCGCGAACACCGGGGAGCTGTTTTTT.

The gene calls are TRBV11-1 and TRBJ2-3, with a possible D match to TRBD1 (6 bases). CDR1 SGHAT and CDR2 FQDESV come from the germline V gene (reference sequence). The ends were cut back, 5 bases at V and 6 bases at J, with 12 bases in the middle. The CDR3 is 13 residues long. The CDR3 DNA sequence: TGTGCCAGCAGCCCGAGGACAGTTGATACGCAGTATTTT. Protein: CASSPRTVDTQYF. Combining the CDR3 with reference TRBV11-1 and TRBJ2-3 gives the whole variable domain EAEVAQSPRYKITEKSQAVAFWCDPISGHATLYWYRQILGQGPELLVQFQDESVVDDSQLPKDRFSAERLKGVDSTLKIQPAELGDSAMYLCASSPRTVDTQYFGPGTRLTVL.

A single count supports this clone. This chain links TRBV5-8 with TRBJ1-3; 7 nucleotides align to TRBD1. CDR3 length: 15 amino acids. Germline-derived CDR1 and CDR2 are SGHTS and YDEGEE. The J segment lost 0 bases and the V segment lost 1 base, leaving 1 base of the junction unmatched. The CDR3: CASSLQGGSGNTIYF. In DNA form, the CDR3 reads TGTGCCAGCAGCTTGCAGGGGGGCTCTGGAAACACCATATATTTT.

The CDR3 DNA is TGCAGTGCTAGTCACCGGGACGGTAACTATGGCTACACCTTC. Protein sequence: CSASHRDGNYGYTF. The rearrangement joins TRBV20-1 to TRBJ1-2, with D possibly matching TRBD1 (5 bases). The V end lost 3 bases, the J end lost 1 base, and 12 bases lay between the germline ends. Looked up from germline, CDR1 is DFQATT and CDR2 is SNEGSKA (reference sequence). The CDR3 runs 14 residues.

This chain uses TRBV9 with TRBJ2-2; TRBD2 matches 11 bases. This CDR3 comprises 17 residues. After removal of 0 bases from V and 0 bases from J, the junction contained 1 base not matched to a gene. Per the germline V gene, CDR1 is SGDLS and CDR2 is YYNGEE. The CDR3 here is CASSVELAGANTGELFF. The CDR3 DNA sequence: TGTGCCAGCAGCGTAGAACTAGCGGGGGCGAACACCGGGGAGCTGTTTTTT.

The CDR3 DNA follows: TGTGCCAGCTCTATTGGGTACGAGCAGTACTTC. It translates to CASSIGYEQYF. The V call is TRBV6-5, the J call TRBJ2-7; D unresolved. The CDR3 loop spans 11 amino acids. Trimming took 8 bases from V and 4 from J, leaving 9 bases between them. The germline V gene has CDR1 MNHEY and CDR2 SVGAGI.